The 2 T cell receptor beta chains below all came from one sample that was sequenced in a study of T cell responses to AZD1222 COVID-19 vaccine. Measured with immunoSEQ multiplex PCR; TCRdb has only the in-frame clones, and not every one. Among about 120,000 clones listed, less than 95% were seen once. Here the sequenced sample was peripheral blood, taken 28 days after the second AZD1222 dose. These receptors all come from an adult who received the AZD1222 COVID-19 vaccine.

This clone was picked up one time. The J gene is TRBJ1-3, the V gene TRBV12-5; perhaps TRBD1 as D (5 bases). CDR3 size: 15 residues. From germline, CDR1 is LGHNT and CDR2 FRNRAP. With 7 bases removed from V and 0 bases from J, the gap between germline ends came to 13 bases. This CDR3 reads CASVGTPVSGNTIYF. The CDR3, as DNA: TGTGCTAGTGTCGGGACGCCAGTCTCTGGAAACACCATATATTTT.

The chain carries TRBV5-1 and TRBJ1-1; 7 bases are shared with TRBD1. CDR1 is SGHRS and CDR2 is YFSETQ in the germline V gene. V gave up 4 bases and J gave up 0 bases; unmatched junction bases: 12. This CDR3 spans 17 amino acids. The CDR3 region has the DNA TGCGCCAGCAGCCTAGCCGTGGGGACAGACCTGAACACTGAAGCTTTCTTT. It specifies CASSLAVGTDLNTEAFF.